The present entry profiles one TCR beta chain with its context. These data originate in a study of T cell changes during pregnancy in multiple sclerosis. The CDR3 totals 15 residues. Trimming stripped 8 bases from V and 5 bases from J, with 21 bases between. From germline, CDR1 is LGHNA and CDR2 YSLEER. Sequencing used immunoSEQ multiplex PCR; TCRdb keeps in-frame clones, though not all of them. The sample lists about 70,000 clones; more than 90% were seen once. The chain links TRBV4-3 to TRBJ1-1; D is possibly TRBD1 (5 bases). The input for sequencing was peripheral blood, taken in the second trimester of pregnancy. The sequence was collected from a female donor in good health, enrolled as a control in a pregnancy study. Written as DNA, the CDR3 is TGCGCCAGCGGGGAGGGGACCGCCGTGGGGACTGAAGCTTTCTTT. Protein sequence: CASGEGTAVGTEAFF.